The TCR beta chain described here comes from a study of vaccination effects on CD4 cells after COVID-19. Study summary: A density of over 1.5 million PBMC per well was used; these cells were cultured with roughly 10 IU/ml IL-2 and about 9.4 ug/ml peptides.

After roughly ten days in culture, the CD4+ T cells were isolated. Infection with SARS-CoV-2 occurred in the person between March and December 2020, and PCR confirmed it. Participants completed two doses of the BNT162b2 or mRNA-1273 vaccine. Both day 3 and day 7 saw half the medium replaced with IL-2 medium. The assay was immunoSEQ multiplex PCR, and TCRdb's table has in-frame clones only and misses some. Among under 40,000 clones listed, about three quarters were seen once. The germline V gene encodes CDR1 SGHRS and CDR2 YFSETQ. Trimming removed 1 base from V and 4 bases from J, with 8 bases in between. The CDR3 is 13 amino acids. To note about this clone: Its cognate antigen is unknown.

Study observations and caveats: Spike-reactive clones present post-vaccine in convalescents were predominantly new vaccine-induced clones. The study found marked clonal contraction of infection- and vaccine-induced clones late after vaccination.

The material was CD4+ T cells from PBMCs cultured without peptide, obtained after COVID-19 vaccination. The V call is TRBV5-1, the J call TRBJ2-5, with D perhaps TRBD2 (6 bases). This sequence was found in a human donor who had a prior SARS-CoV-2 infection. CDR3: CASSLIGGETQYF. For the CDR3, the DNA is TGCGCCAGCAGCTTGATCGGGGGAGAGACCCAGTACTTC.